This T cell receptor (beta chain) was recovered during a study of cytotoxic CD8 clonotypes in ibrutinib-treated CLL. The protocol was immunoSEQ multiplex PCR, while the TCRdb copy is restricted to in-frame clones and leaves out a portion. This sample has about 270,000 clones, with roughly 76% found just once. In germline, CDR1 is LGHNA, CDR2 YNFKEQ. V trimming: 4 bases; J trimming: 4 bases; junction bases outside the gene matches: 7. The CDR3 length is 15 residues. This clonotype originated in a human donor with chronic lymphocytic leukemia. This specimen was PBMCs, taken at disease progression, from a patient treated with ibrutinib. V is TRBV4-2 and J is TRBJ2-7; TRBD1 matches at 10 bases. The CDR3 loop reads CASSRPGQGRYEQYF. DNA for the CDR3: TGTGCCAGCAGCCGACCGGGACAGGGGAGGTACGAGCAGTACTTC.